This T cell receptor (beta chain) derives from a study of T cells after yellow fever vaccination. Study-level points and caveats: Most clones from primary vaccination were detected again post-booster (just over 95% CD4, about 85% CD8).

Germline V lookup: CDR1 SQVTM, CDR2 ANQGSEA. The length of the CDR3 is 14 residues. The germline V and J ends were trimmed by 0 bases and 4 bases, with 13 bases remaining between them. This clonotype has a handful of counts. Its specificity is unknown. Template switching by 5'RACE produced TCR cDNA, adding a universal primer site and UMIs. From the 5' RACE reads, TCRdb called clonotypes with MiXCR, one entry per CDR3 protein. Altogether 300,000 to 350,000 distinct CDR3 sequences are present, approximately 4% being singletons, with the ten largest covering roughly a fifth. The source was PBMCs, collected 15 days after the yellow fever booster vaccination. This receptor was taken from a man aged 18-30 years who received the YFV17D yellow fever vaccine. The chain carries TRBV29-1 and TRBJ2-7; D possibly uses TRBD1 or TRBD2 (5 bases each). The CDR3 DNA reads TGCAGCGTTGAAGATCGTGGCAGGGAGTACGAGCAGTACTTC. Amino acid sequence: CSVEDRGREYEQYF.